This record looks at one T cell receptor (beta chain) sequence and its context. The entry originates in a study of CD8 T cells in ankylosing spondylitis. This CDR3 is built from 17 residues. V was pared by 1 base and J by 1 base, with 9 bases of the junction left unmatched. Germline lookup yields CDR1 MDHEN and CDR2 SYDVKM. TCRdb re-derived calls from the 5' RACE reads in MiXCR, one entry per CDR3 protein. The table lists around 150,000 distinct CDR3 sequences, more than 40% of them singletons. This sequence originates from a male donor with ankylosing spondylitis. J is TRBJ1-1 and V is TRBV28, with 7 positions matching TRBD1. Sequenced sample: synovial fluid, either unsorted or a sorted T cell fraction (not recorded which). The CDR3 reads CASSLYLDRATNTEAFF. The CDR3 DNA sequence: TGTGCCAGCAGTTTATATTTAGACAGGGCCACGAACACTGAAGCTTTCTTT.